These 26 T cell receptor beta chains were all obtained from the same sample, sequenced in a study of blood T cell repertoires in COVID-19. Clones were read by immunoSEQ multiplex PCR, and TCRdb kept only the in-frame ones, dropping some. The sample lists more than 80,000 clones, more than 60% occurring once. The specimen was peripheral blood. These receptors were collected from a woman aged 80 or older with active or convalescent COVID-19.

This clone appeared a few times. The chain has TRBV7-2 and TRBJ2-3; D possibly corresponds to TRBD1 (5 bases). From germline, CDR1 is SGHTA and CDR2 FQGNSA. This CDR3 is built from 16 residues. Trimming removed 2 bases at V and 2 bases at J, with 14 bases between. CDR3 sequence (DNA): TGTGCCAGCAGCTTAAGGGGAAGTTTTTTCACAGATACGCAGTATTTT. Its protein product is CASSLRGSFFTDTQYF. Looking up the rest from reference TRBV7-2 and TRBJ2-3 gives the full variable domain: GAGVSQSPSNKVTEKGKDVELRCDPISGHTALYWYRQSLGQGLEFLIYFQGNSAPDKSGLPSDRFSAERTGGSVSTLTIQRTQQEDSAVYLCASSLRGSFFTDTQYFGPGTRLTVL.

The chain combines TRBV4-1 with TRBJ2-4, with D unresolved. In germline, CDR1 is MGHRA, CDR2 YSYEKL. The V and J ends lost 0 bases and 6 bases respectively, with 6 bases between them. The CDR3 is made up of 13 amino acids. CDR3 sequence reads: CASSQDERNIQYF. The CDR3, as DNA: TGCGCCAGCAGCCAAGATGAGAGAAACATTCAGTACTTC.

This chain joins TRBV18 and TRBJ2-1, with D possibly TRBD1 on 6 matching bases. Germline CDR1 reads KGHSH; CDR2 reads LQKENI. Trimming left V 1 base short and J 6 bases short, with 10 bases between. The CDR3 runs to 14 residues. The CDR3 DNA is TGTGCCAGCTCACCACTAGGCAGGGGCAATGAGCAGTTCTTC. Translating gives CASSPLGRGNEQFF.

The chain employs TRBV6-5 and TRBJ2-7, with 11 nucleotides matching TRBD1. After removal of 6 bases from V and 7 bases from J, the junction contained 11 bases not matched to a gene. Germline V gene data show CDR1 as MNHEY and CDR2 as SVGAGI. The CDR3 loop spans 15 amino acids. CDR3 sequence reads: CASSTRTGGPDEQYF. The CDR3 nucleotides read TGTGCCAGCAGCACCCGGACAGGGGGCCCGGATGAGCAGTACTTC.

The chain has TRBV4-1 and TRBJ1-2; D gene unclear. Germline V gene lookup returns CDR1 MGHRA and CDR2 YSYEKL. The ends were cut back, 0 bases at V and 4 bases at J, with 9 bases in the middle. The CDR3 runs to 14 residues. CDR3 amino acids: CASSQDDSSYGYTF. In DNA form, the CDR3 reads TGCGCCAGCAGCCAAGATGATTCCAGCTATGGCTACACCTTC.

This chain uses TRBV10-3 with TRBJ1-1; 7 nucleotides align to TRBD1. Germline CDR1 ENHRY, CDR2 SYGVKD. This CDR3 has 14 amino acids. The ends lost 2 bases at V and 5 bases at J; junction bases unmatched: 5. The DNA for the CDR3 is TGTGCCATCAGTGAGGCCAGGGGGAAAACTGAAGCTTTCTTT. It yields the protein CAISEARGKTEAFF.

This chain connects TRBV11-2 to TRBJ2-3, with a tentative D call TRBD1 (7 bases). The CDR3 length is 14 residues. Trimming left V 1 base short and J 6 bases short, with 11 bases between. Germline V lookup: CDR1 SGHAT, CDR2 FQNNGV. The CDR3 reads CASSLATGRDTQYF. CDR3 coding DNA: TGTGCCAGCAGCTTAGCGACAGGGAGGGATACGCAGTATTTT.

The gene calls are TRBV10-2 and TRBJ2-3; TRBD1 agrees at 9 bases. Losses at the gene ends were 0 bases for V and 11 bases for J; bases not matched to a gene: 6. Germline V lookup: CDR1 WSHSY, CDR2 SAAADI. The length of the CDR3 is 14 residues. CDR3 nucleotides: TGCGCCAGCAGTGAGTCGGACGGACAGGGGATGCAGTATTTT. Residues: CASSESDGQGMQYF.

This clone is medium-sized within its sample. This chain uses TRBV2 with TRBJ2-5, with D hard to call. This CDR3 is built from 11 residues. Germline assignment: CDR1 SNHLY and CDR2 FYNNEI. Trimming left V 2 bases short and J 5 bases short, with 3 bases between. The CDR3 region is CASSEPETQYF. In nucleotides, the CDR3 is TGTGCCAGCAGTGAACCGGAGACCCAGTACTTC.

This chain's CDR3 is CASSYPQGASSYGYTF. The CDR3 bases are TGTGCCAGCAGTTACCCACAGGGGGCATCTAGCTATGGCTACACCTTC. The chain employs TRBV6-2 or TRBV6-3 and TRBJ1-2, with 9 bases identical to TRBD1. There are 16 residues in the CDR3. Trimming removed 2 bases from V and 4 bases from J; junction bases left unmatched: 8. Germline CDR1 and CDR2: MNHEY and SVGEGT.

V gene TRBV12-3 or TRBV12-4 combines with J gene TRBJ2-5; 10 bases match TRBD2. The CDR3 consists of 13 residues. The trim removed 11 bases at V and 3 bases at J, leaving 6 bases unmatched. CDR3 amino acids: CASQRGGKETQYF. The CDR3 DNA sequence: TGTGCCTCGCAGCGGGGGGGTAAAGAGACCCAGTACTTC.

The rearrangement joins TRBV6-5 to TRBJ1-2; 9 bases are shared with TRBD1. Per the germline V gene, CDR1 is MNHEY and CDR2 is SVGAGI. With 6 bases clipped from V and 7 bases from J, the junction kept 6 bases outside the gene matches. The CDR3 totals 13 residues. The CDR3 loop reads CASSQDRGGGYTF. The CDR3 bases are TGTGCCAGCAGCCAGGACAGGGGAGGTGGCTACACCTTC.

This chain connects TRBV11-2 to TRBJ2-5, with 8 bases that match TRBD1. Looked up from germline, CDR1 is SGHAT and CDR2 is FQNNGV. The CDR3 spans 15 residues. The V and J ends lost 5 bases and 1 base, in that order; junction bases with no gene match: 6. CDR3 protein: CASSSGQGIQETQYF. CDR3 coding DNA: TGTGCCAGCAGCAGCGGACAGGGCATCCAAGAGACCCAGTACTTC.

The chain employs TRBV11-2 and TRBJ2-7; the D gene is possibly TRBD1 (5 bases). The CDR3 totals 16 residues. Germline-derived CDR1 and CDR2 are SGHAT and FQNNGV. Trimming took 4 bases from V and 0 from J, leaving 16 bases between them. The CDR3 DNA reads as TGTGCCAGCAGCTCATCTAACAGGTTGAGCTCCTACGAGCAGTACTTC. Its translation: CASSSSNRLSSYEQYF.

The rearrangement uses TRBV2 and TRBJ1-2; D is perhaps TRBD1 (5 bases). The CDR3 extends over 14 amino acids. Trimming left V 2 bases short and J 2 bases short, with 9 bases between. CDR1 and CDR2 (germline): SNHLY, FYNNEI. CDR3: CASSERAGNYGYTF. The DNA of the CDR3 is TGTGCCAGCAGTGAAAGGGCAGGGAACTATGGCTACACCTTC.

This clone was seen only a few times. Other DNA variants within this sample encode the same CDR3. This chain links TRBV14 with TRBJ2-7; the D is unclear. This CDR3 has 13 residues. The germline V and J ends were trimmed by 0 bases and 4 bases, with 7 bases remaining between them. The V gene's germline CDR1 is SGHDN and CDR2 FVKESK. CDR3 nucleotides: TGTGCCAGCAGCCAAGATTCAGTATACGAGCAGTACTTC. This encodes CASSQDSVYEQYF.

Only a few counts were recorded for this clone. This sequence joins TRBV21-1 and TRBJ1-3; the D call TRBD1 from the table was never checked on the DNA. TRBV21-1 is listed as a pseudogene. This CDR3 comprises 16 residues. The CDR3 DNA is TGTGCCAGCAGCAAAGAGGGGATAGCCTCTGGAAACACCATATATTTT. Translating gives CASSKEGIASGNTIYF.

The chain uses TRBV3-1 (or the pseudogene TRBV3-2) and TRBJ2-5; possibly TRBD1 for D (6 bases). V was cut by 0 bases and J by 5 bases, with 13 bases left in between. CDR3 length: 15 amino acids. CDR1 is LGHDT and CDR2 is YNNKEL in the germline V gene (reference sequence). CDR3 DNA sequence: TGTGCCAGCAGCCAAGAAGGCAGGGGAAGGGAGACCCAGTACTTC. The encoded protein is CASSQEGRGRETQYF.

The chain joins TRBV27 to TRBJ2-7, with 12 positions matching TRBD2. Germline V gives CDR1 MNHEY, CDR2 SMNVEV (reference sequence). The CDR3 spans 14 residues. The V gene end was trimmed by 6 bases and the J gene end by 5 bases; junction bases not matched to a gene: 5. The CDR3 region has the DNA TGTGCCAGCAGAAGACTAGCGGGGGTTCACGAGCAGTACTTC. This encodes CASRRLAGVHEQYF.

The chain carries TRBV19 and TRBJ1-1; no clear D. This CDR3 contains 13 residues. V was shortened by 5 bases and J by 4 bases, with 11 bases between the two germline ends. Germline loops: CDR1 LNHDA, CDR2 SQIVND (reference sequence). The chain's CDR3 is CASSVGGRTEAFF. For the CDR3, the DNA is TGTGCCAGTAGTGTGGGCGGGCGCACTGAAGCTTTCTTT.

CDR3 in amino acids: CASGQSSTGELFF. The CDR3 DNA reads as TGTGCCAGCGGGCAGTCCTCCACCGGGGAGCTGTTTTTT. The chain links TRBV7-9 to TRBJ2-2; D is uncertain. The germline CDR1 and CDR2 sequences are SEHNR and FQNEAQ (reference sequence). The V end was cut by 8 bases, the J end by 4 bases, with 11 bases between. CDR3 length: 13 residues.

This chain joins TRBV5-5 and TRBJ1-1, with 9 nucleotides matching TRBD1. V was clipped by 3 bases and J by 4 bases; unmatched bases: 7. CDR3 length: 15 amino acids. The germline V gene has CDR1 SGHKS and CDR2 YYEKEE (reference sequence). CDR3 DNA sequence: TGTGCCAGCAGCTCAACAGGGGGCAAGGGCACTGAAGCTTTCTTT. Its protein product is CASSSTGGKGTEAFF.

This chain links TRBV7-9 with TRBJ2-1; D is perhaps TRBD2 (6 bases). The CDR3 is 14 amino acids. Trimming stripped 7 bases from V and 2 bases from J, with 12 bases between. Germline-derived CDR1 and CDR2 are SEHNR and FQNEAQ (reference sequence). Here the CDR3 DNA reads TGTGCCAGCAAACAGGAGGGTACCTACAATGAGCAGTTCTTC. It specifies CASKQEGTYNEQFF.

The CDR3 DNA is TGTGCCAGCAGCTTAGGCCTGCTAGCGGGGGCCAGCTCCTACAATGAGCAGTTCTTC. Encoded protein: CASSLGLLAGASSYNEQFF. The V gene is TRBV11-2, the J gene TRBJ2-1, with 10 bases lining up with TRBD2. The CDR3 runs to 19 residues. CDR1 is SGHAT, CDR2 FQNNGV, per germline. V lost 1 base and J lost 0; bases outside the gene matches: 9. Full variable domain (remainder filled in from reference TRBV11-2 and TRBJ2-1): EAGVAQSPRYKIIEKRQSVAFWCNPISGHATLYWYQQILGQGPKLLIQFQNNGVVDDSQLPKDRFSAERLKGVDSTLKIQPAKLEDSAVYLCASSLGLLAGASSYNEQFFGPGTRLTVL.

The chain combines TRBV5-1 with TRBJ2-3; D perhaps matches TRBD2 (6 bases). V lost 5 bases to trimming and J lost 5 bases, with 15 bases between them. The CDR3 loop spans 14 amino acids. Germline assignment: CDR1 SGHRS and CDR2 YFSETQ. CDR3 loop: CASRRAPEGDTQYF. The DNA for the CDR3 is TGCGCCAGCAGAAGGGCCCCGGAGGGAGATACGCAGTATTTT.

The chain carries TRBV4-3 and TRBJ2-7; D is perhaps TRBD1 (6 bases). The V gene lost 2 bases and the J gene lost 3 bases, with 23 bases spanning the gap. Germline V lookup: CDR1 LGHNA, CDR2 YSLEER. This CDR3 spans 18 amino acids. CDR3 bases: TGCGCCAGCAGCCAATTTGTGAGACAGGATCTAGGGGACTACGAGCAGTACTTC. Translated, it gives CASSQFVRQDLGDYEQYF.